The TCR beta chain under discussion was sequenced for a study of post-analysis software for immune sequencing data. Study-level findings and limits: Samples sharing a preparation batch grouped tightly together when assessed by F measure. Controls showed significantly higher normalized Chao1 diversity than did multiple sclerosis patients.

Tagging with unique molecular identifiers was a feature of the TCR beta cDNA libraries. TCRdb called the PCR reads again in MiXCR, with one record for every CDR3 protein. The profile shows 700,000 to 800,000 distinct CDR3 sequences, approximately 30% of them singletons. Of note for this clonotype: Its antigen is undetermined.

The sequenced sample was blood. This clonotype was sampled from a girl between 5 and 17 years old with multiple sclerosis.

The CDR3, as DNA: TGCAGTGCTACTAGCGGGAGTATCACCGAGCAGTACTTC. Its protein product is CSATSGSITEQYF. V gene TRBV20-1 combines with J gene TRBJ2-7; 10 nucleotides agree with TRBD2. The CDR3 loop spans 13 amino acids. Germline trimming cut 4 bases from V and 6 bases from J; bases unmatched to any gene: 6. Germline V gene sequence: CDR1 DFQATT, CDR2 SNEGSKA (reference sequence).